This T cell receptor (beta chain) emerged from a study of cytomegalovirus exposure and HLA in healthy donors. The CDR3 spans 15 residues. Trimming at V came to 5 bases and at J to 2 bases, leaving 8 bases not matched to a gene. Looked up from germline, CDR1 is LNHDA and CDR2 is SQIVND (reference sequence). With respect to this clone: Its specificity is unknown.

General observations from the study: Confirmation in vitro established that three CMV-associated chains were specific for CMV antigens. Cytomegalovirus-associated TCR beta chains were listed, numbering some 180. The majority of TCR sequences were rare, yet some public TCRs appeared in many donors.

TCRdb's copy holds only in-frame clones and misses some; the assay was immunoSEQ multiplex PCR. Of approximately 65,000 clones listed, approximately 96% were seen once; the top ten hold around 2.5%. The donors were in the approximately 110-subject validation cohort; that cohort was separate from the roughly 700-subject first cohort. The receptor was derived from a man in his late teens or twenties in good health and CMV-seronegative. The chain joins TRBV19 to TRBJ2-7; the match to TRBD1 covers 8 bases. Input material: PBMCs. The CDR3 DNA is TGTGCCAGTAGTTCTTACCCGGGACAGGCCTACGAGCAGTACTTC. Translated, it gives CASSSYPGQAYEQYF.